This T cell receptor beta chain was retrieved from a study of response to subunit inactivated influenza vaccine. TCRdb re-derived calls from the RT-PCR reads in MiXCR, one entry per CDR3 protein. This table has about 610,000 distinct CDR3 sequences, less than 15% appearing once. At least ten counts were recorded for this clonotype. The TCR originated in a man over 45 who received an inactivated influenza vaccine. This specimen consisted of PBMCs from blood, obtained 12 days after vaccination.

The CDR3 reads CASSLDWGKDTEAFF. CDR3 DNA sequence: TGTGCCAGCAGCTTGGATTGGGGGAAGGACACTGAAGCTTTCTTT. The rearrangement links TRBV5-5 to TRBJ1-1, with D possibly TRBD1 on 5 matching bases. The length of the CDR3 is 15 residues. V was trimmed by 0 bases and J by 3 bases, leaving 12 bases between them. CDR1 is SGHKS, CDR2 YYEKEE, per germline (reference sequence). Combining the CDR3 with reference TRBV5-5 and TRBJ1-1 gives the whole variable domain DAGVTQSPTHLIKTRGQQVTLRCSPISGHKSVSWYQQVLGQGPQFIFQYYEKEERGRGNFPDRFSARQFPNYSSELNVNALLLGDSALYLCASSLDWGKDTEAFFGQGTRLTVV.